This T cell receptor beta chain emerged from a study of Graves' ophthalmopathy and Graves' hyperthyroidism. Study results and caveats: The model flagged ophthalmopathy progression at approximately 66% sensitivity and under 75% specificity. Most expanded thyroid clonotypes above 0.001 frequency also appeared in blood.

This clonotype has a count of ten or more. Its target is unknown. Hyperthyroidism patients were newly diagnosed, under 2 months' duration, aged 18 to 65. Additional autoimmune diseases, uncontrolled infections, pregnancy or lactation disqualified patients. Germline V gives CDR1 SGDLS, CDR2 YYNGEE. There are 14 residues in the CDR3. Trimming took off 3 bases at V and 13 bases at J, with 19 bases between the two ends. RNA transcripts yielded amplified TCR beta CDR3 regions. HTBI primers primed a first-round RT-PCR, and a second-round multiplex PCR followed. In TCRdb, the multiplex PCR reads were re-called with MiXCR into one record per CDR3 protein. This table has over a million distinct CDR3 sequences, less than 45% appearing once.

The chain is built from TRBV9 and TRBJ1-4; D is possibly TRBD1 (6 bases). The clonotype was recovered from an adult man with Graves' hyperthyroidism. The sequenced sample was peripheral blood or thyroid tissue (not recorded which). CDR3 amino acids: CASSDREGGALLFF. The DNA for the CDR3 is TGTGCCAGCAGCGACAGGGAAGGAGGGGCGTTACTGTTTTTT.